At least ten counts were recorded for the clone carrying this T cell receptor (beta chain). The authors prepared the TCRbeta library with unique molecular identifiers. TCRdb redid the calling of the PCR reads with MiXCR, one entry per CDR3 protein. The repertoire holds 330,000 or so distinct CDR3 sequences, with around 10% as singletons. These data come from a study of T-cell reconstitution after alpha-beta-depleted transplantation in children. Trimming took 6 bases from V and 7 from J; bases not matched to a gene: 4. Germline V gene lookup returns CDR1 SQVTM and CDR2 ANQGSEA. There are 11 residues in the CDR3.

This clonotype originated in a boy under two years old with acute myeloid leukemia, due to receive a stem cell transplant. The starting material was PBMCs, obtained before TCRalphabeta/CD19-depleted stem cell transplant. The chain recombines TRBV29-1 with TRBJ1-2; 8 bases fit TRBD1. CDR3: CSVAGGFGYTF. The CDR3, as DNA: TGCAGCGTCGCAGGGGGCTTTGGCTACACCTTC.